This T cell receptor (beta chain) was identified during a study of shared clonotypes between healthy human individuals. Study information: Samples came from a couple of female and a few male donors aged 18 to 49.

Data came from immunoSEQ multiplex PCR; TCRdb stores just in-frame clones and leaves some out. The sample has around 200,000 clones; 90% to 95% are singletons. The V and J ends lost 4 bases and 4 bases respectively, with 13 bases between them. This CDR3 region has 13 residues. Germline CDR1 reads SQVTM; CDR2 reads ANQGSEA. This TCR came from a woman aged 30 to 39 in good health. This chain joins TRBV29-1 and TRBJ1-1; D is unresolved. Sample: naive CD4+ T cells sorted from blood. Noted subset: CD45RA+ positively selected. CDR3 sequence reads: CSVVEVLGTEAFF. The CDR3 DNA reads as TGCAGCGTTGTCGAGGTACTGGGCACTGAAGCTTTCTTT. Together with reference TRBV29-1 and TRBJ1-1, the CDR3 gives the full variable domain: SAVISQKPSRDICQRGTSLTIQCQVDSQVTMMFWYRQQPGQSLTLIATANQGSEATYESGFVIDKFPISRPNLTFSTLTVSNMSPEDSSIYLCSVVEVLGTEAFFGQGTRLTVV.